The rows below give T cell receptor beta chains drawn from one sample of a study of T cell repertoires in cytomegalovirus infection. One entry per CDR3 protein, called by TCRdb with MiXCR from the reads. The data contain over 250,000 distinct CDR3 sequences, over 20% of them singletons. The sample was PBMCs. The receptors shown here come from a human donor in good health (CMV status not recorded). Some clones in this sample may be carry-over from other donors' samples. Both conserved end residues are part of each CDR3. D genes are given only for firm matches. Expanded clones get a size class; other rows say once, few or many, or leave the size out.

>NA|TRBD1|TRBJ1-5|TRBV28
TGTGCCAGCAGTTTAACCCTGGACAGGGCACACCAGCCCCAGCATTTT
CASSLTLDRAHQPQHF
>once|NA|TRBJ1-6|TRBV15
TGTGCCACCAGCAGAGATTTACTCTCCTATAATTCACCCCTCCACTTT
CATSRDLLSYNSPLHF
>many|NA|TRBJ1-5|TRBV28
TGTGCCAGCAGTTCCAGGGGAGTTCAGCCCCAGCATTTT
CASSSRGVQPQHF
>few|TRBD1|TRBJ2-1|TRBV7-3
TGTGCCAGCAGCCCACTGGGACAGGGAAGTTACAATGAGCAGTTCTTC
CASSPLGQGSYNEQFF
>many|TRBD1|TRBJ2-3|TRBV7-2
TGTGCCAGCAGCCTTGGACAGGGACCAGATACGCAGTATTTT
CASSLGQGPDTQYF
>few|NA|TRBJ1-4|TRBV12-3/TRBV12-4
TGTGCCAGCAGCCGACAGAAGAATGAAAAACTGTTTTTT
CASSRQKNEKLFF
>many|TRBD1|TRBJ2-5|TRBV7-2
TGTGCCAGCAGCTTACGGGGACAGTCAGAGACCCAGTACTTC
CASSLRGQSETQYF
>NA|TRBD1|TRBJ1-2|TRBV7-2
TGTGCCAGCAGCCCAAGAGGGGGGACAGACTATGGCTACACCTTC
CASSPRGGTDYGYTF
>NA|NA|TRBJ2-2|TRBV20-1
TGCAGTGCTAGTATGACGGCTACCGGGGAGCTGTTTTTT
CSASMTATGELFF
>NA|NA|TRBJ1-2|TRBV29-1
TGCAGCGTTGATCGACCGGTTCCCTATGGCTACACCTTC
CSVDRPVPYGYTF
>NA|NA|TRBJ1-5|TRBV28
TGTGCCAGCAGTTTTGGAGGGTCGCAGAGGCAGCCCCAGCATTTT
CASSFGGSQRQPQHF
>NA|NA|TRBJ1-2|TRBV28
TGTGCCAGCAGTCTTGCTATCGGCTACACCTTC
CASSLAIGYTF
>NA|NA|TRBJ2-7|TRBV28
TGTGCCAGCGGATCCCCGGGGAGCCTGTACTTC
CASGSPGSLYF
>NA|TRBD1|TRBJ1-5|TRBV6-6
TGTGCCAGCAGGGGGACAGGGGAGAGTCAGCCCCAGCATTTT
CASRGTGESQPQHF
>few|TRBD1|TRBJ2-5|TRBV20-1
TGCAGTGCTCCCGGGACAGCAGAAGAGACCCAGTACTTC
CSAPGTAEETQYF
>many|NA|TRBJ2-5|TRBV7-2
TGTGCCAGCAGCTTAGCTGGCCAGAGTCCCTTGCGGCAGCAAGAGACCCAGTACTTC
CASSLAGQSPLRQQETQYF
>many|TRBD1|TRBJ2-6|TRBV4-2
TGTGCCAGCAGCCAAGAACAGGGGGCTGGGGCCAACGTCCTGACTTTC
CASSQEQGAGANVLTF
>NA|NA|TRBJ2-5|TRBV6-1
TGTGCCAGCAGCCTCCCAGGGGAGGGGACCCAGTACTTC
CASSLPGEGTQYF
>medium-sized|TRBD2|TRBJ2-7|TRBV27
TGTGCCAGCAGTTTACAGGGAGGGAACTACGAGCAGTACTTC
CASSLQGGNYEQYF
>many|NA|TRBJ2-1|TRBV7-6
TGTGCCAGCAGCTTAGCCAATGAGCAGTTCTTC
CASSLANEQFF
>NA|NA|TRBJ2-3|TRBV28
TGTGCCAGCAGTCCTCCCGGCTCGGCGGGCACAGATACGCAGTATTTT
CASSPPGSAGTDTQYF
>NA|NA|TRBJ1-6|TRBV7-9
TGTGCCAGCAGCGACGACAGATATTCACCCCTCCACTTT
CASSDDRYSPLHF
>NA|NA|TRBJ2-1|TRBV5-5
TGTGCCAGCAGCTTAAGGAAGCAGGGGCTGGATGAGCAGTTCTTC
CASSLRKQGLDEQFF
>NA|TRBD1|TRBJ1-2|TRBV15
TGTGCCACCAGCAATTCCTATTGGAAAGGGGGCGAAGGCTACACCTTC
CATSNSYWKGGEGYTF
>many|NA|TRBJ1-4|TRBV7-2
TGTGCCAGCAGCTTAGCGGGGGGGGAAAAACTGTTTTTT
CASSLAGGEKLFF
>few|NA|TRBJ2-1|TRBV27
TGTGCCAGCAGTTTTGCGGGGATTAGGAGCGATGAGCAGTTCTTC
CASSFAGIRSDEQFF
>NA|TRBD2|TRBJ2-3|TRBV28
TGTGCCAGCAGTCACCTAGGGGCGGGAGCTGCAGATACGCAGTATTTT
CASSHLGAGAADTQYF
>many|TRBD2|TRBJ2-7|TRBV7-2
TGTGCCAGCAGCTTATCTCCGGGGGGGTACGTCGAGCAGTACTTC
CASSLSPGGYVEQYF
>NA|NA|TRBJ2-5|TRBV6-1
TGTGCCACTGGGCGAGGAGAGACCCAGTACTTC
CATGRGETQYF